The clone carrying this T cell receptor (beta chain) was detected only a few times. This sample stems from a study of blood T cell repertoires in COVID-19. Background on the study: Specimens from acute and convalescent COVID-19 originated in the United States, Italy and Spain.

Germline V gene data show CDR1 as MNHNS and CDR2 as SASEGT. The length of the CDR3 is 13 residues. Trimming took 1 base from V and 4 from J, leaving 7 bases between them. Study processing details: Amplification of reference gene primers provided the estimated nucleated cell counts. Profiled with immunoSEQ multiplex PCR; TCRdb holds only in-frame clones, not every one. That table gives V, J and clone size, and the DNA gave D and trimming. The table has some 160,000 clones, roughly 80% seen once; the top ten hold 3% to 3.5%. Cohort assignment relied on participant-reported clinical history. Cohort 3 donors were reported recovered after two negative PCRs, clearance, or symptom resolution.

The sequencing sample was made of PBMCs or T cells enriched from blood (not recorded which). This clonotype was obtained from a woman aged 55-69 years who had recovered from COVID-19. The V and J genes are TRBV6-1 and TRBJ1-1; D remains ambiguous. The CDR3 here is CASSEVRATEAFF. CDR3 in DNA: TGTGCCAGCAGTGAAGTGAGGGCCACTGAAGCTTTCTTT.